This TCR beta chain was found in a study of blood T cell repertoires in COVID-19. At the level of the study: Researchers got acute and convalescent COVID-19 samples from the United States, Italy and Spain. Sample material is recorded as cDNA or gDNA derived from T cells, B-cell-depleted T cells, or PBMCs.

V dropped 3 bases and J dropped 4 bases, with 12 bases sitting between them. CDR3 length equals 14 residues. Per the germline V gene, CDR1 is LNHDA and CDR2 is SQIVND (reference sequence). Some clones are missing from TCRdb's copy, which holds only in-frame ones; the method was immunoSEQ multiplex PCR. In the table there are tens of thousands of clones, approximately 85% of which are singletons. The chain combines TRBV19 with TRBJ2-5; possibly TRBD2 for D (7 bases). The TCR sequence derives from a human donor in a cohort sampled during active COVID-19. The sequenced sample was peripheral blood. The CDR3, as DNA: TGTGCCAGTAGTATTGGGGGGGCGGGAGAGACCCAGTACTTC. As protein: CASSIGGAGETQYF.